This record covers a single TCR beta chain. Its specificity is not known. V was shortened by 3 bases and J by 0 bases, with 9 bases between the two germline ends. Germline-derived CDR1 and CDR2 are LGHDT and YNNKEL (reference sequence). The CDR3 extends over 14 amino acids. A single record per CDR3 protein comes from TCRdb applying MiXCR to the reads. Of approximately 190,000 distinct CDR3 sequences detected, approximately 28% appear once; the ten largest clones hold just over 30%. This sample stems from a study of T cell repertoires in cytomegalovirus infection. Turning to the study itself: Public TCR beta signatures indicated both CMV infection and matching HLA type. Study outcomes and limitations: CMV carriers with the relevant HLA were identified by cumulative public TCR beta family frequency.

V gene TRBV3-1 combines with J gene TRBJ2-7; D might be TRBD1 (6 bases). The sequence was obtained from a human donor in good health (CMV status not recorded). Some clones in this sample may be carry-over from other donors' samples. The sample taken for sequencing was PBMCs. CDR3 in DNA: TGTGCCAGCAGCCAGGGGGCTAGCTCCTACGAGCAGTACTTC. Translated, it gives CASSQGASSYEQYF.